Below are 24 T cell receptor beta chains sequenced from a single sample in a study of blood T cell repertoires in COVID-19. The table came from immunoSEQ multiplex PCR; TCRdb's copy has only in-frame clones and leaves some out. The table has roughly 260,000 clones, 75% to 95% seen once. Sequencing was performed on peripheral blood. The source is a person under 35 with COVID-19, enrolled during active disease.

The rearrangement uses TRBV30 and TRBJ1-2; possibly TRBD1 for D (6 bases). Germline V lookup: CDR1 GTSNPN, CDR2 SVGIG (reference sequence). V lost 0 bases to trimming and J lost 7 bases, with 12 bases between them. The CDR3 is 13 amino acids. The CDR3 is CAWSVGGGAGYTF. The DNA of the CDR3 is TGTGCCTGGAGTGTGGGAGGGGGGGCTGGCTACACCTTC. Using reference TRBV30 and TRBJ1-2 for the parts outside the CDR3, the full variable domain is SQTIHQWPATLVQPVGSPLSLECTVEGTSNPNLYWYRQAAGRGLQLLFYSVGIGQISSEVPQNLSASRPQDRQFILSSKKLLLSDSGFYLCAWSVGGGAGYTFGSGTRLTVV.

Comment on this clone: The junction and the germline gene differ at one end; a read error may be behind it. The V call is TRBV29-1, the J call TRBJ1-1; 7 bases are shared with TRBD1. Germline lookup yields CDR1 SQVTM and CDR2 ANQGSEA. The CDR3 totals 11 residues. CDR3 nucleotide sequence: TGCAGCGTAACAGGGGTTCCTGAAGCTTTTTTT. It codes for CSVTGVPEAFF. Variable domain in full (rest from reference TRBV29-1 and TRBJ1-1): SAVISQKPSRDICQRGTSLTIQCQVDSQVTMMFWYRQQPGQSLTLIATANQGSEATYESGFVIDKFPISRPNLTFSTLTVSNMSPEDSSIYLCSVTGVPEAFFGQGTRLTVV.

The rearrangement uses TRBV6-5 and TRBJ2-1; 10 bases fit TRBD2. This CDR3 has 15 amino acids. Germline V gene data show CDR1 as MNHEY and CDR2 as SVGAGI. V was clipped by 6 bases and J by 6 bases; unmatched bases: 8. In nucleotides, the CDR3 is TGTGCCAGCAGCGTGGAGCTAGCGGGAGTCAATGAGCAGTTCTTC. Translation: CASSVELAGVNEQFF.

This sequence joins TRBV3-1 (or the pseudogene TRBV3-2) and TRBJ1-3; TRBD1 might be the D (6 bases). CDR3 size: 17 residues. V was cut by 1 base and J by 3 bases, with 16 bases left in between. The V gene's germline CDR1 is LGHDT and CDR2 YNNKEL (reference sequence). The CDR3 nucleotides read TGTGCCAGCAGCCAAGTCGGGCGGGGGCGATTTGGAAACACCATATATTTT. This encodes CASSQVGRGRFGNTIYF.

Here the CDR3 reads CASSIDLGGNTEAFF. CDR3 in DNA: TGTGCCAGTAGTATAGATCTGGGAGGGAACACTGAAGCTTTCTTT. V gene TRBV19 combines with J gene TRBJ1-1; D remains ambiguous. This CDR3 comprises 15 residues. Germline CDR1 reads LNHDA; CDR2 reads SQIVND (reference sequence). V was shortened by 0 bases and J by 1 base, with 9 bases between the two germline ends.

The chain couples TRBV19 to TRBJ1-2; 9 positions agree with TRBD1. The CDR3 contains 18 residues. Trimming cost V 0 bases and J 5 bases; bases outside gene matches: 13. The germline gives CDR1 LNHDA, CDR2 SQIVND (reference sequence). The CDR3 loop is CASSIDYLLGQGIYGYTF. For the CDR3, the DNA is TGTGCCAGTAGTATAGACTATCTTCTGGGACAGGGAATATATGGCTACACCTTC.

The rearrangement uses TRBV6-5 and TRBJ2-5; the match to TRBD1 covers 7 bases. This CDR3 comprises 14 residues. J gave up 5 bases and V 3 bases, and 6 bases lay outside the gene matches. Germline V gene data show CDR1 as MNHEY and CDR2 as SVGAGI. CDR3 DNA: TGTGCCAGCAGTTATGGCAGGACAGGCGAGACCCAGTACTTC. Translated, it gives CASSYGRTGETQYF.

The rearrangement links TRBV6-2 or TRBV6-3 to TRBJ1-5; D call uncertain. V lost 0 bases, J lost 4 bases, and 7 bases lay in between. The CDR3 loop spans 14 amino acids. Germline CDR1 and CDR2: MNHEY and SVGEGT. The CDR3 DNA reads TGTGCCAGCAGTTACTCGACTCATAATCAGCCCCAGCATTTT. Residues: CASSYSTHNQPQHF.

The chain links TRBV9 to TRBJ2-1; 7 bases agree with TRBD2. This CDR3 comprises 13 residues. Germline CDR1 is SGDLS and CDR2 is YYNGEE. Unmatched junction bases numbered 3, after V lost 3 bases and J lost 6 bases. CDR3 protein: CASSAGTTNEQFF. The CDR3 nucleotides are TGTGCCAGCAGCGCCGGGACTACCAATGAGCAGTTCTTC.

This clone was seen only a few times. The rearrangement links TRBV9 to TRBJ2-7, with TRBD2 identical over 10 bases. V dropped 3 bases and J dropped 5; count of bases not matched to a gene: 5. The CDR3 has 14 residues. Germline-derived CDR1 and CDR2 are SGDLS and YYNGEE. In DNA form, the CDR3 reads TGTGCCAGCAGCGGCGCCGGGACTAGCGACGAGCAGTACTTC. Encoded protein: CASSGAGTSDEQYF.

The chain recombines TRBV6-5 with TRBJ1-2, with a weak D call TRBD1 (5 bases). The CDR3 runs to 12 residues. Germline V gene lookup returns CDR1 MNHEY and CDR2 SVGAGI. The V gene lost 5 bases and the J gene lost 6 bases, with 10 bases spanning the gap. Here the CDR3 DNA reads TGTGCCAGCAGTACTCGGACAAATGGCTACACCTTC. This translates into CASSTRTNGYTF.

The rearrangement uses TRBV19 and TRBJ1-1, with D perhaps matching TRBD1 (6 bases). The CDR3 length is 13 residues. Looked up from germline, CDR1 is LNHDA and CDR2 is SQIVND (reference sequence). The V gene lost 5 bases and the J gene lost 1 base, with 8 bases spanning the gap. This CDR3 is CASSARGNTEAFF. The CDR3, as DNA: TGTGCCAGTAGTGCCAGGGGGAACACTGAAGCTTTCTTT.

In this sample, this clone turned up once. The V and J genes are TRBV5-1 and TRBJ2-1; 7 positions match TRBD1. J gave up 3 bases and V 0 bases, and 3 bases lay outside the gene matches. CDR3 length: 15 amino acids. Germline V gene data show CDR1 as SGHRS and CDR2 as YFSETQ. In DNA form, the CDR3 reads TGCGCCAGCAGCTTGGGACAGGGCGTCTACAATGAGCAGTTCTTC. Amino acids: CASSLGQGVYNEQFF. Based on the CDR3 plus reference TRBV5-1 and TRBJ2-1, the full variable domain is KAGVTQTPRYLIKTRGQQVTLSCSPISGHRSVSWYQQTPGQGLQFLFEYFSETQRNKGNFPGRFSGRQFSNSRSEMNVSTLELGDSALYLCASSLGQGVYNEQFFGPGTRLTVL.

The rearrangement uses TRBV30 and TRBJ2-3; TRBD2 aligns across 9 bases. The CDR3 loop spans 14 amino acids. V was pared by 3 bases and J by 3 bases, with 4 bases of the junction left unmatched. CDR1 GTSNPN and CDR2 SVGIG come from the germline V gene (reference sequence). In DNA form, the CDR3 reads TGTGCCTGGAGGTTAACTAGCGGGACAGATACGCAGTATTTT. This gives the protein CAWRLTSGTDTQYF. Combining the CDR3 with reference TRBV30 and TRBJ2-3 gives the whole variable domain SQTIHQWPATLVQPVGSPLSLECTVEGTSNPNLYWYRQAAGRGLQLLFYSVGIGQISSEVPQNLSASRPQDRQFILSSKKLLLSDSGFYLCAWRLTSGTDTQYFGPGTRLTVL.

V and J are TRBV2 and TRBJ2-5; 9 bases match TRBD2. This CDR3 spans 14 amino acids. V dropped 6 bases and J dropped 2; count of bases not matched to a gene: 4. Germline values: CDR1 SNHLY, CDR2 FYNNEI. CDR3 DNA: TGTGCCAGCAGGATGACTAGCGGACAAGAGACCCAGTACTTC. Translated: CASRMTSGQETQYF.

The chain joins TRBV5-1 to TRBJ2-3; D might be TRBD2 (6 bases). The germline V gene has CDR1 SGHRS and CDR2 YFSETQ. The V end was cut by 3 bases, the J end by 6 bases, with 11 bases between. The CDR3 spans 13 residues. The CDR3 DNA follows: TGCGCCAGCAGCTCCGGGAGAGGGGATACGCAGTATTTT. Translation: CASSSGRGDTQYF.

The chain couples TRBV29-1 to TRBJ2-1; D possibly corresponds to TRBD1 (6 bases). The germline CDR1 and CDR2 sequences are SQVTM and ANQGSEA. CDR3 length: 14 residues. V gave up 7 bases and J gave up 0 bases, with 13 bases separating them. In nucleotides, the CDR3 is TGCAGCGCATACACAGGGAGCTCCTACAATGAGCAGTTCTTC. Protein sequence: CSAYTGSSYNEQFF.

The gene calls are TRBV14 and TRBJ2-3, with a weak D call TRBD2 (6 bases). V shed 5 bases and J shed 2 bases, with 11 bases lying between them. Germline V gives CDR1 SGHDN, CDR2 FVKESK. The CDR3 is 14 amino acids. The CDR3, as DNA: TGTGCCAGCAGCTGGGACTTAAACACAGATACGCAGTATTTT. This gives the protein CASSWDLNTDTQYF.

The chain employs TRBV7-3 and TRBJ1-5, with 8 bases matching TRBD1. The CDR3 spans 19 residues. Trimming removed 2 bases from V and 1 base from J; junction bases left unmatched: 13. The germline V gene encodes CDR1 SGHTA and CDR2 FQGTGA. The CDR3 bases are TGTGCCAGCAGCTTACGGGACAGGTTATCCTCGGGAAGCAATCAGCCCCAGCATTTT. Translated, it gives CASSLRDRLSSGSNQPQHF.

The V and J genes are TRBV6-5 and TRBJ1-2; D unclear. The V and J ends lost 3 bases and 9 bases respectively, with 23 bases between them. This CDR3 has 16 residues. Germline-derived CDR1 and CDR2 are MNHEY and SVGAGI. As DNA, the CDR3 is TGTGCCAGCAGTTATTCAGGCGCCATTCTCTACTTTAGCTACACCTTC. This translates into CASSYSGAILYFSYTF.

The V call is TRBV4-1, the J call TRBJ2-6; no definite D call. Trimming shortened V by 1 base and J by 2 bases, and 3 bases separated the two germline ends. There are 14 residues in the CDR3. CDR1 MGHRA and CDR2 YSYEKL come from the germline V gene. Here the CDR3 DNA reads TGCGCCAGCAGCCAAGTAGCTGGGGCCAACGTCCTGACTTTC. Encoded protein: CASSQVAGANVLTF.

The rearrangement links TRBV18 to TRBJ2-5; 8 bases are a match to TRBD2. From germline, CDR1 is KGHSH and CDR2 LQKENI. With V trimmed by 0 bases and J by 5 bases, 8 bases remained unmatched. There are 16 residues in the CDR3. The CDR3 loop reads CASSPPSGRAVETQYF. CDR3 DNA: TGTGCCAGCTCACCACCGTCCGGGAGGGCCGTGGAGACCCAGTACTTC. Filled out from reference TRBV18 and TRBJ2-5, the complete variable domain reads NAGVMQNPRHLVRRRGQEARLRCSPMKGHSHVYWYRQLPEEGLKFMVYLQKENIIDESGMPKERFSAEFPKEGPSILRIQQVVRGDSAAYFCASSPPSGRAVETQYFGPGTRLLVL.

The V gene is TRBV27, the J gene TRBJ1-1; no firm D call. In germline, CDR1 is MNHEY, CDR2 SMNVEV (reference sequence). The V and J ends lost 9 bases and 3 bases respectively, with 11 bases between them. The CDR3 runs 12 residues. The CDR3, as DNA: TGTGCCAGTGGGCGGGCGTACACTGAAGCTTTCTTT. This codes for CASGRAYTEAFF.

The genes are TRBV5-6 and TRBJ1-3; D gene uncertain. The CDR3 sequence is 14 residues long. Germline V gene data show CDR1 as SGHDT and CDR2 as YYEEEE. V lost 0 bases to trimming and J lost 2 bases, with 6 bases between them. CDR3 nucleotide sequence: TGTGCCAGCAGCTTGGTGGCGGCTGGAAACACCATATATTTT. This translates into CASSLVAAGNTIYF.